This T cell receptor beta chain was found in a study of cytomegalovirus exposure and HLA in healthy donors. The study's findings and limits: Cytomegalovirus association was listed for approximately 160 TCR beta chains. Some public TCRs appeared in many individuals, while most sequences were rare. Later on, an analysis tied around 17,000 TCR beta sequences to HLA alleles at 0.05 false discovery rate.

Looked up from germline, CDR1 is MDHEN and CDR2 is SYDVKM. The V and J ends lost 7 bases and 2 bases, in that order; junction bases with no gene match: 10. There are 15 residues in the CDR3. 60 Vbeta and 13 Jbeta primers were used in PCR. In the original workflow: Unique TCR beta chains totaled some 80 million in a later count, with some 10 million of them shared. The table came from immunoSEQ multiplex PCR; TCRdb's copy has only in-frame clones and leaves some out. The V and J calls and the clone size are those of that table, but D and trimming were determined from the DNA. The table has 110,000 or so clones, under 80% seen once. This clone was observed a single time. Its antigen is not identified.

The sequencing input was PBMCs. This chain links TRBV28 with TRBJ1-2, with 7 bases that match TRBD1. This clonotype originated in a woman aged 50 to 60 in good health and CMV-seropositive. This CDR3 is CASTLTGLTNYGYTF. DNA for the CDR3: TGTGCCAGCACCTTGACAGGGTTGACGAACTATGGCTACACCTTC.